Below, 23 T cell receptor beta chains from the same sample are listed, as sequenced in a study of breast tumors, draining lymph nodes, adjacent tissues. Samples came from axillary lymph nodes draining the breast cancer. TCRdb passed the multiplex PCR reads through MiXCR, listing each CDR3 protein once. The data show about 150,000 distinct CDR3 sequences, 20% to 25% seen once. Sequenced sample: axillary lymph node tissue. The receptor set was obtained from a female donor with breast cancer. Some clones in this sample may be carry-over from other donors' samples.

This clonotype came up many times. This sequence joins TRBV9 and TRBJ2-3; the match to TRBD2 covers 8 bases. Trimming cost V 1 base and J 4 bases; bases outside gene matches: 8. Per germline, CDR1 SGDLS and CDR2 YYNGEE. The CDR3 length is 16 residues. CDR3 in DNA: TGTGCCAGCAGCGTACGAGATAGCGGGATTGCAGATACGCAGTATTTT. Protein: CASSVRDSGIADTQYF. Full variable domain (remainder filled in from reference TRBV9 and TRBJ2-3): DSGVTQTPKHLITATGQRVTLRCSPRSGDLSVYWYQQSLDQGLQFLIQYYNGEERAKGNILERFSAQQFPDLHSELNLSSLELGDSALYFCASSVRDSGIADTQYFGPGTRLTVL.

Note on this clonotype: A junction boundary mismatches the germline segment, possibly from a read error. The genes are TRBV16 and TRBJ2-1, with 9 bases matching TRBD2. This CDR3 contains 16 residues. Germline-derived CDR1 and CDR2 are KGHSY and FQNENV. The CDR3: CASSRSTSGLYNEQLF. The CDR3 nucleotides are TGTGCCAGCAGCCGCTCGACTAGCGGACTTTACAATGAGCAGCTCTTC.

In its sample, this clonotype was seen many times. The rearrangement joins TRBV30 to TRBJ1-2, with a tentative D call TRBD1 (5 bases). This CDR3 contains 15 residues. V shed 1 base and J shed 0 bases, with 12 bases lying between them. CDR1 and CDR2 (germline): GTSNPN, SVGIG (reference sequence). The DNA of the CDR3 is TGTGCCTGGAGTGACTGGGGGAGAGCTAACTATGGCTACACCTTC. The encoded protein is CAWSDWGRANYGYTF.

Worth noting for this clonotype: A read error may be the cause here, since a much bigger clone is one base away. The chain is built from TRBV11-2 and TRBJ2-7; TRBD1 agrees at 7 bases. The CDR3 spans 13 residues. J lost 5 bases, V lost 10 bases, and 11 bases had no gene match. The germline V gene has CDR1 SGHAT and CDR2 FQNNGV. The CDR3 here is CAIRKQGMNEQYF. The CDR3, as DNA: TGTGCCATCCGAAAACAGGGGATGAACGAGCAGTACTTC.

In its sample, this clonotype was seen many times. The rearrangement uses TRBV4-1 and TRBJ2-1; TRBD1 matches 8 bases. Germline CDR1 reads MGHRA; CDR2 reads YSYEKL. Unmatched junction bases numbered 10, after V lost 0 bases and J lost 9 bases. There are 16 residues in the CDR3. As DNA, the CDR3 is TGCGCCAGCAGCCAAGATCCTGGCAGGGGGCCGGGTGAGCAGTTCTTC. Amino acids: CASSQDPGRGPGEQFF.

This clonotype was detected ten times or more. The rearrangement uses TRBV5-5 and TRBJ2-7; 9 bases align to TRBD2. V lost 4 bases and J lost 2; bases outside the gene matches: 4. CDR1 and CDR2 from the germline V gene are SGHKS and YYEKEE (reference sequence). This CDR3 spans 14 amino acids. The CDR3 DNA sequence: TGTGCCAGCAGCATGACTAGCGGAACCTACGAGCAGTACTTC. Translating gives CASSMTSGTYEQYF.

This clonotype has at least ten counts. The V call is TRBV6-5, the J call TRBJ2-7; D is uncertain. Germline V gene sequence: CDR1 MNHEY, CDR2 SVGAGI. The CDR3 totals 13 residues. The V end was cut by 2 bases, the J end by 7 bases, with 12 bases between. The CDR3 sequence: CASSYRAAREQYF. Written as DNA, the CDR3 is TGTGCCAGCAGTTACAGGGCGGCTAGGGAGCAGTACTTC.

With regard to this clonotype: A much larger clonotype is one base distant, so this may be a read error. This chain connects TRBV4-1 to TRBJ2-5; 10 bases match TRBD1. From germline, CDR1 is MGHRA and CDR2 YSYEKL. The CDR3 covers 17 residues. With 4 bases clipped from V and 4 bases from J, the junction kept 12 bases outside the gene matches. The CDR3 region has the DNA TGCGCCAGCAGCCCAGAAGGACAGGGGGATGAGGGAGAGACCCAGTACTTC. Its translation is CASSPEGQGDEGETQYF.

This clonotype was recorded at least ten times. The chain has TRBV9 and TRBJ2-3, with TRBD2 matching 9 bases. The germline CDR1 and CDR2 sequences are SGDLS and YYNGEE. Losses at the gene ends were 3 bases for V and 0 bases for J; bases not matched to a gene: 11. This CDR3 has 18 amino acids. The CDR3 spells CASSDGTSPSYSTDTQYF. For the CDR3, the DNA is TGTGCCAGCAGCGACGGGACTAGCCCCAGCTACAGCACAGATACGCAGTATTTT.

This clonotype was found many times. The chain couples TRBV11-2 to TRBJ2-1, with 11 positions matching TRBD2. This CDR3 is 15 amino acids long. With 5 bases clipped from V and 6 bases from J, the junction kept 6 bases outside the gene matches. CDR1 and CDR2 (germline): SGHAT, FQNNGV. CDR3 residues: CASSPRGTSGNEQFF. The CDR3 DNA reads as TGTGCCAGCAGCCCAAGAGGGACTAGCGGCAATGAGCAGTTCTTC.

The V gene is TRBV28, the J gene TRBJ2-1, with 11 bases matching TRBD2. CDR1 and CDR2 from the germline V gene are MDHEN and SYDVKM. Trimming at V came to 2 bases and at J to 6 bases, leaving 0 bases not matched to a gene. CDR3 length equals 14 residues. The CDR3 protein is CASSLTSGSNEQFF. CDR3 DNA sequence: TGTGCCAGCAGTTTAACTAGCGGGAGCAATGAGCAGTTCTTC.

This clonotype was seen at least ten times. The chain joins TRBV6-2 or TRBV6-3 to TRBJ2-7; the match to TRBD2 covers 7 bases. J gave up 0 bases and V 5 bases, and 4 bases lay outside the gene matches. Germline values: CDR1 MNHEY, CDR2 SVGEGT. CDR3 length: 14 residues. The CDR3 is CASSTGLNSYEQYF. CDR3 coding DNA: TGTGCCAGCAGTACGGGACTAAACTCCTACGAGCAGTACTTC.

This clonotype was counted at least ten times. The rearrangement links TRBV20-1 to TRBJ2-7; D remains ambiguous. V lost 0 bases to trimming and J lost 2 bases, with 11 bases between them. The CDR3 extends over 14 amino acids. CDR1 and CDR2 from the germline V gene are DFQATT and SNEGSKA (reference sequence). The CDR3 nucleotides read TGCAGTGCTAGAGATCTTGCTAAAACCTACGAGCAGTACTTC. Protein sequence: CSARDLAKTYEQYF.

This clonotype appeared many times. This chain links TRBV12-3 or TRBV12-4 with TRBJ2-7, with 8 bases lining up with TRBD2. The CDR3 has 15 amino acids. The V segment lost 5 bases and the J segment 2 bases; nucleotides outside the gene matches: 8. As DNA, the CDR3 is TGTGCCAGCAGTCCCCCGGGACTAGGACCCTACGAGCAGTACTTC. Translation: CASSPPGLGPYEQYF.

The table lists this clonotype with many counts. V is TRBV11-2 and J is TRBJ2-3, with D unresolved. V gave up 0 bases and J gave up 2 bases, with 9 bases separating them. CDR1 is SGHAT, CDR2 FQNNGV, per germline. This CDR3 is 15 amino acids long. In nucleotides, the CDR3 is TGTGCCAGCAGCTTAGATAGGATAGACACAGATACGCAGTATTTT. This encodes CASSLDRIDTDTQYF.

This clonotype appeared a single time. This chain joins TRBV18 and TRBJ2-2; no clear D gene. Looked up from germline, CDR1 is KGHSH and CDR2 is LQKENI. The CDR3 totals 14 residues. V lost 2 bases and J lost 5, with 9 bases in between. This CDR3 is CASSPDVGTGELFF. The CDR3 region has the DNA TGTGCCAGCTCACCAGACGTGGGGACCGGGGAGCTGTTTTTT. Drawing the rest from reference TRBV18 and TRBJ2-2, the complete variable domain is NAGVMQNPRHLVRRRGQEARLRCSPMKGHSHVYWYRQLPEEGLKFMVYLQKENIIDESGMPKERFSAEFPKEGPSILRIQQVVRGDSAAYFCASSPDVGTGELFFGEGSRLTVL.

This clonotype was seen ten or more times. V and J are TRBV19 and TRBJ2-7, with 10 bases that match TRBD1. This CDR3 region has 13 residues. The V and J ends lost 9 bases and 6 bases, in that order; junction bases with no gene match: 8. CDR1 is LNHDA and CDR2 is SQIVND in the germline V gene (reference sequence). CDR3 region: CASSGQGRSEQYF. CDR3 coding DNA: TGTGCCAGCTCGGGACAGGGGCGCTCCGAGCAGTACTTC.

This clonotype was seen repeatedly, ten times or more. The junction does not match germline at one end; this may be a read error. The chain carries TRBV6-6 and TRBJ1-2, with D possibly being TRBD1 (5 bases). The CDR3 has 13 amino acids. Germline lookup yields CDR1 MNHNY and CDR2 SVGAGI (reference sequence). The CDR3 sequence: CASTSRGTYSYTF. CDR3 DNA sequence: TGTGCCAGCACCTCTAGGGGAACCTATAGCTACACCTTC.

This clonotype was observed at least ten times. The V gene is TRBV7-2, the J gene TRBJ2-5; no definite D call. V lost 3 bases, J lost 5 bases, and 22 bases lay in between. Germline V lookup: CDR1 SGHTA, CDR2 FQGNSA. The length of the CDR3 is 17 residues. The DNA of the CDR3 is TGTGCCAGCAGCTTTGGGGTAGGGCTAGAAATTGTTGAGACCCAGTACTTC. Translated, it gives CASSFGVGLEIVETQYF.

Note on this clonotype: Compared with germline, one end of the junction differs, possibly owing to a read error. The CDR3 region is CASSLFRDRDQLQHF. The CDR3 region has the DNA TGTGCCAGCAGTTTATTTCGGGACAGGGATCAGCTCCAGCATTTT. This chain links TRBV6-5 with TRBJ1-5, with 9 bases matching TRBD1. The CDR3 extends over 15 amino acids. Germline V gene data show CDR1 as MNHEY and CDR2 as SVGAGI.

This clonotype has a count of ten or more. The chain employs TRBV7-3 and TRBJ2-1, with 11 bases fitting TRBD2. Losses at the gene ends were 5 bases for V and 6 bases for J; bases not matched to a gene: 9. Per germline, CDR1 SGHTA and CDR2 FQGTGA. This CDR3 has 16 residues. The CDR3 DNA is TGTGCCAGCAGCCCGAGGGGGACTAGCGGTCGCAATGAGCAGTTCTTC. Protein: CASSPRGTSGRNEQFF.

This clonotype was recorded at least ten times. The rearrangement joins TRBV12-3 or TRBV12-4 to TRBJ2-1; 8 bases are shared with TRBD2. Trimming at V came to 6 bases and at J to 3 bases, leaving 10 bases not matched to a gene. The CDR3 has 16 amino acids. This chain's CDR3 is CASSDPGLGYYNEQFF. CDR3 DNA sequence: TGTGCCAGCAGCGACCCGGGACTAGGATACTACAATGAGCAGTTCTTC.

This clonotype was counted many times. This chain connects TRBV15 to TRBJ2-3; no firm D call. The CDR3 contains 16 residues. Between the trimmed V and J ends, which lost 2 bases and 0 bases, there was a span of 12 bases. Germline CDR1 is LNHNV and CDR2 is YYDKDF (reference sequence). CDR3 amino acids: CATSRLTGSSTDTQYF. DNA for the CDR3: TGTGCCACCAGCAGATTAACCGGATCTAGCACAGATACGCAGTATTTT.